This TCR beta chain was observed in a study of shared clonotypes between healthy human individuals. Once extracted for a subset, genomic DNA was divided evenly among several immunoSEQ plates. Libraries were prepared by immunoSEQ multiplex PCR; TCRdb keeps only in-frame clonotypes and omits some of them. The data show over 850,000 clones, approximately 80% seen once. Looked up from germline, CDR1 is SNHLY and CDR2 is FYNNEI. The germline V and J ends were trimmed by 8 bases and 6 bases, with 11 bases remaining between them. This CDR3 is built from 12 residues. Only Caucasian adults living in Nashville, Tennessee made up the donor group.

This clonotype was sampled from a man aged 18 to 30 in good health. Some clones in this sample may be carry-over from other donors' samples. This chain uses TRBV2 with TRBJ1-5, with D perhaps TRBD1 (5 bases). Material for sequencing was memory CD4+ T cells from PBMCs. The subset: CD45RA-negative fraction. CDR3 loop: CASWGDGQPQHF. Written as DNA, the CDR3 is TGTGCCAGCTGGGGGGATGGTCAGCCCCAGCATTTT. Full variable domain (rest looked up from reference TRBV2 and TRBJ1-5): EPEVTQTPSHQVTQMGQEVILRCVPISNHLYFYWYRQILGQKVEFLVSFYNNEISEKSEIFDDQFSVERPDGSNFTLKIRSTKLEDSAMYFCASWGDGQPQHFGDGTRLSIL.